These T cell receptor beta chains were read from a single sample in a study of T-cell reconstitution after alpha-beta-depleted transplantation in children. TCRdb passed the PCR reads through MiXCR, listing each CDR3 protein once. The sample holds hundreds of thousands of distinct CDR3 sequences, roughly 17% seen once. The input for sequencing was PBMCs from the stem cell graft donor, taken from the stem cell graft. The receptors were gathered from a human donor who donated a stem cell graft to a child with acute myeloid leukemia. Both conserved end residues are trimmed from each CDR3. Each record gives: V gene, CDR3 protein.

TRBV24-1	ATSEPGNTDTQY
TRBV5-6	ATRLRVSDTQY
TRBV24-1	ATSVESTDTQY
TRBV11-2	ASSLDPVVDSQFQETQY
TRBV28	ASNGGEGTDTQY
TRBV20-1	SARRQENYNEQF
TRBV12-3/TRBV12-4	ASSLAWGGGPPDQY
TRBV5-1	ASSNGQPNTEAF
TRBV20-1	SARVPRTGGSNEQF
TRBV28	ASSLTGTKETQY
TRBV7-6	ASSFPRPGDTQY
TRBV5-6	ASSPDRVDTEAF
TRBV5-1	ASRRDRGGGELF
TRBV10-3	ASTAGEEDTQY
TRBV12-3/TRBV12-4	ASIGQSLANTGELF
TRBV12-3/TRBV12-4	ASSPPGSNQPQH
TRBV27	ASSSRRRNEQF
TRBV2	ASTYEGLGETQY
TRBV5-1	ASSTLGGVATEAF
TRBV5-1	ASSGRDSDGYT
TRBV6-1	ASSRLGQANYGYT
TRBV5-6	ASSLGTRANDQF
TRBV20-1	CARAPTGSSGANVLT
TRBV20-1	SAPKRGGRGGELF
TRBV11-2	ASSLEMGPAETQY
TRBV29-1	SGGGGSVTGELF
TRBV15	ATSREPGGIVDGYT
TRBV5-1	ASSLERTGKDTQY
TRBV12-3/TRBV12-4	ASSSGGRGNEKLF
TRBV10-3	AISDPREGEKLF
TRBV24-1	ATSDNHRTDTQY
TRBV20-1	SGRRGDQPQH
TRBV4-1	ASSQRVAGELF
TRBV20-1	SAMAGAYNEQF
TRBV20-1	SARGRLATETQY
TRBV13	ASSNRLSQATYNEQF
TRBV20-1	SARDPRTRHYNEQF
TRBV29-1	SVEDPYEQY
TRBV20-1	SARTTGRWEETQY
TRBV5-5	ASSPRGVSNQPQH
TRBV7-2	ASGFLGLASNEQF
TRBV24-1	ATSGLVTDTQY
TRBV29-1	SVESGDYYGYT
TRBV12-3/TRBV12-4	ASSFRGGSTDTQY